This T cell receptor (beta chain) was identified during a study of metastatic and nonmetastatic thyroid tumors. Study-level results: Across blood and tumor, TCR beta diversity in malignant thyroid tumors was reportedly significantly higher than in benign nodules.

Turning to this clone: The target antigen is unknown.

The CDR3 contains 14 residues. CDR1 and CDR2 from the germline V gene are MNHNS and SASEGT. The ends were cut back, 2 bases at V and 5 bases at J, with 10 bases in the middle. TCRdb reprocessed the PCR reads using MiXCR. There are nearly 15,000 clones in the sample; roughly 20% occur only once, and 13% lies in the top ten. All patients reached thyroid surgery having received no treatment beforehand. Sequenced sample: blood. The sequence was obtained from a female donor with papillary thyroid cancer or a benign thyroid nodule (not recorded which). Some clones in this sample may be carry-over from other donors' samples. The rearrangement uses TRBV6-1 and TRBJ1-5; D may be TRBD1 (6 bases). CDR3 nucleotide sequence: TGTGCCAGCAGTGAAAGGGGGTCAGATCAGCCCCAGCATTTT. Protein: CASSERGSDQPQHF.